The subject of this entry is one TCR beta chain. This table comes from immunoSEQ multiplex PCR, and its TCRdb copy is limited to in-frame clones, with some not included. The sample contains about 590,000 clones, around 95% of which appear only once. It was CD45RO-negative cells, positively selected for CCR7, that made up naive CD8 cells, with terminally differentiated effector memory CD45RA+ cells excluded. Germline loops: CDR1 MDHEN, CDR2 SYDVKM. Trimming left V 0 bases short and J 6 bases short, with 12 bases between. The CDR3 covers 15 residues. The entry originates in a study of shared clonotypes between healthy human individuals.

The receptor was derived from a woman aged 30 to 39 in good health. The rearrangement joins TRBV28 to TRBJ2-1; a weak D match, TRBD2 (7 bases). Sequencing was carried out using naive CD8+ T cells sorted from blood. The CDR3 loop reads CASSLWGGQGNEQFF. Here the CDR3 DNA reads TGTGCCAGCAGTTTATGGGGGGGGCAAGGCAATGAGCAGTTCTTC.